This T cell receptor beta chain was recorded in a study of CD8+ T cells in alopecia areata. Across the study: Tofacitinib treatment spanned 6 to 18 months, with 6 months off drug afterward.

Sample treatment: oral pan-JAK inhibitor, 5-10 mg twice daily. Trimming shortened V by 4 bases and J by 0 bases, and 9 bases separated the two germline ends. The CDR3 contains 15 residues. Germline lookup yields CDR1 SGHAT and CDR2 FQNNGV. Extraction of RNA preceded its reverse transcription into cDNA, which served as the sequencing template. Sequencing was performed with immunoSEQ multiplex PCR; in TCRdb, only in-frame clones are kept and a portion is missing. The repertoire holds about 200,000 clones, with approximately 57% as singletons. The sequence derives from a human donor with alopecia areata. Sequenced material: CD4+ T cells sorted from blood, taken at week 24, from a patient treated with tofacitinib. The chain is built from TRBV11-2 and TRBJ2-2, with D possibly being TRBD2 (6 bases). CDR3 protein: CASSSRDSNTGELFF. DNA of the CDR3: TGTGCCAGCAGCTCTAGGGACTCGAACACCGGGGAGCTGTTTTTT.